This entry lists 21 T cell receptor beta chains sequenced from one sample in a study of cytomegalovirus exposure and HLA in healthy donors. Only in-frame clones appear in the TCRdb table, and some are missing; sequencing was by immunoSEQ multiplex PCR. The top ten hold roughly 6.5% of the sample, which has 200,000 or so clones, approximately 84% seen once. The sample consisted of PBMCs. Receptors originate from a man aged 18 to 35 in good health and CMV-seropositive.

The CDR3, as DNA: TGCGCCAGCTACCGGACAGGGAACACTGAAGCTTTCTTT. Translation: CASYRTGNTEAFF. The chain links TRBV5-1 to TRBJ1-1, with 7 bases that match TRBD1. V lost 7 bases and J lost 1; bases outside the gene matches: 4. Germline CDR1 is SGHRS and CDR2 is YFSETQ. This CDR3 has 13 residues.

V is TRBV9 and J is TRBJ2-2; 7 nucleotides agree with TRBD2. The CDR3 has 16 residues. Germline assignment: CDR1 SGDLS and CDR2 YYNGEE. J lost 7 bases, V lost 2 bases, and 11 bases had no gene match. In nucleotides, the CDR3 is TGTGCCAGCAGCGTCAGGCGGGAGAAGGGTTTCGGGGAGCTGTTTTTT. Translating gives CASSVRREKGFGELFF.

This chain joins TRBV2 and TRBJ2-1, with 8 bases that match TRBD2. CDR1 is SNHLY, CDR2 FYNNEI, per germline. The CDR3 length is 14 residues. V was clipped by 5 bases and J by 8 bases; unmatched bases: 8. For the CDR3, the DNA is TGTGCCAGCAGTCGTGCGGGAGGCGGCGATGAGCAGTTCTTC. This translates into CASSRAGGGDEQFF.

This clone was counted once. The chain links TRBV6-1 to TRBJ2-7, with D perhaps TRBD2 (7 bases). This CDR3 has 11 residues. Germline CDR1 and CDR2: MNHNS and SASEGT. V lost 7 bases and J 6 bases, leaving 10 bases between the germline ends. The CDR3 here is CASIGGVEQYF. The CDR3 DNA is TGTGCCAGCATAGGGGGGGTCGAGCAGTACTTC.

The CDR3 DNA reads TGTGCCAGCAGCCCAACAGGGGGGGCCTCCGAGCAGTACTTC. It specifies CASSPTGGASEQYF. The chain has TRBV11-2 and TRBJ2-7; D may be TRBD1 (8 bases). CDR1 is SGHAT and CDR2 is FQNNGV in the germline V gene. Trimming took 5 bases from V and 6 from J, leaving 17 bases between them. The CDR3 runs 14 residues.

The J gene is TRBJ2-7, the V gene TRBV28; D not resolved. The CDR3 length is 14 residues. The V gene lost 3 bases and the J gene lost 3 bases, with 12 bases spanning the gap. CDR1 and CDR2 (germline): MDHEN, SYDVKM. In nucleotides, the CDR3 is TGTGCCAGCAGTTTTCCAGGATCTCTCTACGAGCAGTACTTC. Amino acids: CASSFPGSLYEQYF.

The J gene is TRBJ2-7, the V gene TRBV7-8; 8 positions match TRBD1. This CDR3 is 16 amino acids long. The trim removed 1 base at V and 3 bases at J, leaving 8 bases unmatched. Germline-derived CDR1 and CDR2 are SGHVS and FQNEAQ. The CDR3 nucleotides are TGTGCCAGCAGCTTAGGTCTGGGACAGGTCGTCTACGAGCAGTACTTC. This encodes CASSLGLGQVVYEQYF.

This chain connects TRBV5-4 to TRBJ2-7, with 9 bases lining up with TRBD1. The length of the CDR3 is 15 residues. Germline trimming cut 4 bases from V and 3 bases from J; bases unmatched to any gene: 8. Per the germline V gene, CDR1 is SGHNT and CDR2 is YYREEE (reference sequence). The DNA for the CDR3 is TGTGCCAGCAGCCTATCTATGGGACAGGGCTACGAGCAGTACTTC. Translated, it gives CASSLSMGQGYEQYF.

The CDR3 loop is CASSGRWTDTQYF. The CDR3 nucleotides are TGTGCCAGCAGTGGGAGATGGACAGATACGCAGTATTTT. J is TRBJ2-3 and V is TRBV25-1; D is undetermined. The CDR3 totals 13 residues. Trimming removed 4 bases from V and 3 bases from J, with 8 bases in between. CDR1 and CDR2 from the germline V gene are MGHDK and SYGVNS.

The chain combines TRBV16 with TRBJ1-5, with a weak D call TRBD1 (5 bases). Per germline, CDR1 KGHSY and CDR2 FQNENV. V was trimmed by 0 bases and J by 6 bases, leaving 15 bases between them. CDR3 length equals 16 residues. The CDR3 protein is CASSQSGALSGQPQHF. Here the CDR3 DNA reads TGTGCCAGCAGCCAATCTGGGGCTTTATCGGGTCAGCCCCAGCATTTT.

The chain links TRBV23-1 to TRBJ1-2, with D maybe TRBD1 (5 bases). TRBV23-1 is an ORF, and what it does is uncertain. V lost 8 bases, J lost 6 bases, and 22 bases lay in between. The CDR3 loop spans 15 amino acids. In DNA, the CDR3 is TGCGCCAGCGGCCGGATGGGGTCAGGGTATGATGGCTACACCTTC. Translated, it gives CASGRMGSGYDGYTF.

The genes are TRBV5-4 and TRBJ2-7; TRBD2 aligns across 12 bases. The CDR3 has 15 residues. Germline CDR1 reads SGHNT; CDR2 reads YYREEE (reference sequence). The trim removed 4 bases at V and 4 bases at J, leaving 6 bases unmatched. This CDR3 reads CASSPRTSGKYEQYF. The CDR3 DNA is TGTGCCAGCAGCCCCAGGACTAGCGGGAAGTACGAGCAGTACTTC.

For the CDR3, the DNA is TGTGCCAGCAGCCCCCGGGACAGTAGAATGGTTTTCACCTTC. This sequence encodes CASSPRDSRMVFTF. V is TRBV11-2 and J is TRBJ1-2; TRBD1 agrees at 7 bases. The CDR3 is 14 amino acids. J lost 13 bases, V lost 5 bases, and 16 bases had no gene match. Germline V CDR1 and CDR2: SGHAT, FQNNGV. The variable domain in full, with the rest retrieved from reference TRBV11-2 and TRBJ1-2, is EAGVAQSPRYKIIEKRQSVAFWCNPISGHATLYWYQQILGQGPKLLIQFQNNGVVDDSQLPKDRFSAERLKGVDSTLKIQPAKLEDSAVYLCASSPRDSRMVFTFGSGTRLTVV.

CDR3: CASRVRLAGGRGNEQFF. The CDR3 nucleotides read TGTGCCAGCAGAGTTAGACTAGCGGGAGGCCGTGGCAATGAGCAGTTCTTC. This chain links TRBV2 with TRBJ2-1; 13 nucleotides line up with TRBD2. Germline-derived CDR1 and CDR2 are SNHLY and FYNNEI. This CDR3 region has 17 residues. J lost 6 bases, V lost 6 bases, and 11 bases had no gene match.

CDR3 amino acids: CASSVMGRVTDTQYF. The CDR3 DNA is TGTGCCAGCAGCGTAATGGGCAGGGTGACAGATACGCAGTATTTT. The V call is TRBV9, the J call TRBJ2-3, with D perhaps matching TRBD1 (5 bases). Germline-derived CDR1 and CDR2 are SGDLS and YYNGEE. This CDR3 comprises 15 residues. The V end lost 1 base, the J end lost 3 bases, and 12 bases lay between the germline ends. Combining the CDR3 with reference TRBV9 and TRBJ2-3 gives the whole variable domain DSGVTQTPKHLITATGQRVTLRCSPRSGDLSVYWYQQSLDQGLQFLIQYYNGEERAKGNILERFSAQQFPDLHSELNLSSLELGDSALYFCASSVMGRVTDTQYFGPGTRLTVL.

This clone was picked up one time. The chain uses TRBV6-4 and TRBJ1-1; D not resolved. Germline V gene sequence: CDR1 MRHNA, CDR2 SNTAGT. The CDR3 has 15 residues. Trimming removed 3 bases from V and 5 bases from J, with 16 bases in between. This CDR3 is CASSEVPDLRTEAFF. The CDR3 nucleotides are TGTGCCAGCAGTGAAGTTCCCGACCTGAGGACTGAAGCTTTCTTT.

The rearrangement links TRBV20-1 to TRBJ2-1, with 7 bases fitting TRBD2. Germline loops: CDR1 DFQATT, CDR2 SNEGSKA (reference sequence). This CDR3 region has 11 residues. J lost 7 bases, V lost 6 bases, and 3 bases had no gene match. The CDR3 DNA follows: TGCAGTGCGTGGCGGGAGAATGAGCAGTTCTTC. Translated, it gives CSAWRENEQFF.

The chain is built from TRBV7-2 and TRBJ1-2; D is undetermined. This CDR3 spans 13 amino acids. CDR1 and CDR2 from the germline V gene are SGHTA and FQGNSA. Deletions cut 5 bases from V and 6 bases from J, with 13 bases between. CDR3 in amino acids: CASSREGLHGYTF. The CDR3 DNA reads TGTGCCAGCAGCCGGGAAGGGTTACATGGCTACACCTTC.

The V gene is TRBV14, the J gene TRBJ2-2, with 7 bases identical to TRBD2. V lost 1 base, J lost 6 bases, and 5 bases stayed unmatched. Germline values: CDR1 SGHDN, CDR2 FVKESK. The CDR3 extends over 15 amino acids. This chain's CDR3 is CASSQVPGRAGELFF. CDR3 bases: TGTGCCAGCAGCCAAGTTCCAGGGAGGGCCGGGGAGCTGTTTTTT.

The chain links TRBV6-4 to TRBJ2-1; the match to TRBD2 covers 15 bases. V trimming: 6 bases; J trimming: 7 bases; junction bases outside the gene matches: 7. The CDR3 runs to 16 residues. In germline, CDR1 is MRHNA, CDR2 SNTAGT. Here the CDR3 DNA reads TGTGCCAGCAGCCAACGGGGACTAGCGGGAGGAAATGAGCAGTTCTTC. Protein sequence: CASSQRGLAGGNEQFF.

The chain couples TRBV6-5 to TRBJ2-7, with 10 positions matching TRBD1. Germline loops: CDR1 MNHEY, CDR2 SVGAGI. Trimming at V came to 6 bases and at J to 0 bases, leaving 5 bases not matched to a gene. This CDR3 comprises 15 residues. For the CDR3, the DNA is TGTGCCAGCAGGAGGGACAGGGGATCCTCCTACGAGCAGTACTTC. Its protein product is CASRRDRGSSYEQYF.